The clone carrying this T cell receptor (beta chain) appeared a few times. The CDR3 sequence is 14 residues long. Germline values: CDR1 SGHTA, CDR2 FQGNSA. Trimming removed 8 bases at V and 0 bases at J, with 8 bases between. These data are taken from a study of blood T cells in healthy people across ages. Alongside a J-beta primer mix, a sample-barcoded 5' primer served in a second PCR lasting about 7 to 11 cycles. A 12-random-nucleotide template-switch adaptor tagged each cDNA molecule. TCRdb recomputed calls from the 5' RACE reads with MiXCR, one row per CDR3 protein. The sample has fewer than 750,000 distinct CDR3 sequences, around 48% seen once.

The sequence came from a man aged 80 or over in good health. The V gene is TRBV7-2, the J gene TRBJ1-6; D gene uncertain. The specimen was blood. The CDR3 spells CASQYSSYNSPLHF. The CDR3 DNA reads as TGTGCCAGCCAGTATTCCTCCTATAATTCACCCCTCCACTTT.